This TCR beta chain was recovered during a study of blood T cells in healthy people across ages. Background on the study: About one barcoded beta molecule per two T cells was captured by template switching.

Study-level points and caveats: Naive T cell percentage and TCR beta diversity correlated strongly. Age advanced and TCR beta diversity per million T cells fell, roughly linearly. Because sorting was not performed, PBMCs prevented conclusive naive versus antigen-experienced comparison.

Using a J-beta primer mix together with a sample-barcoded 5' primer, a second PCR was run for about 7 to 12 cycles. TCRdb used MiXCR to reprocess the 5' RACE reads, holding one entry per CDR3 protein. Of around 990,000 distinct CDR3 sequences listed, around two fifths are singletons. There are many counts of this clonotype. Its matching antigen is unknown. Sample: blood. This sequence originates from a man between 18 and 35 years old in good health.

For the CDR3, the DNA is TGTGCCAGCAGTTTAGCCGGGGGAGGGTATGGCTACACCTTC. Translated, it gives CASSLAGGGYGYTF. V is TRBV27 and J is TRBJ1-2; tentative D call: TRBD1 (5 bases). The CDR3 contains 14 residues. Per germline, CDR1 MNHEY and CDR2 SMNVEV (reference sequence). V lost 2 bases and J 5 bases, leaving 12 bases between the germline ends.